This TCR beta chain originates from a study of Graves' ophthalmopathy and Graves' hyperthyroidism. Study overall: Stable hyperthyroid donors showed no ophthalmopathy during 18 months follow-up. Study-level points and caveats: The blood repertoire also included most expanded thyroid clonotypes above 0.001 frequency. Predictions made by the model for ophthalmopathy progression reached approximately 71% sensitivity and around 73% specificity.

Beta-chain TCR CDR3 regions were amplified from RNA transcripts. Second-round multiplex PCR came after a first-round RT-PCR that employed HTBI primers. A single record per CDR3 protein comes from TCRdb applying MiXCR to the multiplex PCR reads. Of over a million distinct CDR3 sequences in the sample, about two fifths are singletons; the top ten hold around 10%. Germline assignment: CDR1 DFQATT and CDR2 SNEGSKA (reference sequence). The CDR3 spans 14 residues. As for this clonotype: Its antigen is currently unknown.

It was on clinical symptoms, serum thyroxine, TRAb, thyroid ultrasound and orbital computed tomography that diagnosis relied. Sequencing was done on a sample of peripheral blood or thyroid tissue (not recorded which). This TCR derives from an adult man with Graves' hyperthyroidism. V gene TRBV20-1 combines with J gene TRBJ2-7, with D tentatively TRBD2 (5 bases). Near its end, the DNA agrees better with TRBJ2-5, so the J call may be wrong. Here the CDR3 reads CSARHGSISGTQYF. CDR3 sequence (DNA): TGCAGTGCCCGCCATGGTTCTATAAGCGGGACCCAGTACTTC.